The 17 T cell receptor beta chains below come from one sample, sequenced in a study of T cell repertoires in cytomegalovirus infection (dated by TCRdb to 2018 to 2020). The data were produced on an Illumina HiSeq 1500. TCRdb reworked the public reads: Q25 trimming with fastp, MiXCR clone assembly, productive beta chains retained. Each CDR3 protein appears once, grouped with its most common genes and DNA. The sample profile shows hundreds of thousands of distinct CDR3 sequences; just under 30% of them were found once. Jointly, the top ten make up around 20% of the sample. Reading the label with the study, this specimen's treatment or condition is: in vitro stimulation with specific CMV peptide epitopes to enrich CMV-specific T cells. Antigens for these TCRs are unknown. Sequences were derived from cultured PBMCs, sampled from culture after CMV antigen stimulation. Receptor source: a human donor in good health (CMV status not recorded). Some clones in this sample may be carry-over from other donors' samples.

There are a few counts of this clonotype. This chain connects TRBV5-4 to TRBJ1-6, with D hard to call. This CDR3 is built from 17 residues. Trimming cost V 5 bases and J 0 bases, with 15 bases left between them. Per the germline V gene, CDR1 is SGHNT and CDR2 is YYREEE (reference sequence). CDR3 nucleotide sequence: TGTGCCAGCAGTCAGCCAGGCCCAAGCTCCTATAATTCACCCCTCCACTTT. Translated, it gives CASSQPGPSSYNSPLHF.

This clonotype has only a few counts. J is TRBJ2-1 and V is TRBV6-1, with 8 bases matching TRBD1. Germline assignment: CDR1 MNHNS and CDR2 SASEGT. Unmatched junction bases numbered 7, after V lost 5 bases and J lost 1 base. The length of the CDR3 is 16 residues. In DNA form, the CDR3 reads TGTGCCAGCAGTACAGGACAGGGAGTTTCCTACAATGAGCAGTTCTTC. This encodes CASSTGQGVSYNEQFF.

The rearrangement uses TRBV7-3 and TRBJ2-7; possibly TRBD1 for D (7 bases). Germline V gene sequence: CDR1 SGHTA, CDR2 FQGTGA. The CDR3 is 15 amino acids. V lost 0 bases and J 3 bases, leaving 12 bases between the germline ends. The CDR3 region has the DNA TGTGCCAGCAGCTTAACCGGCAGGGGGGTCTACGAGCAGTACTTC. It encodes CASSLTGRGVYEQYF.

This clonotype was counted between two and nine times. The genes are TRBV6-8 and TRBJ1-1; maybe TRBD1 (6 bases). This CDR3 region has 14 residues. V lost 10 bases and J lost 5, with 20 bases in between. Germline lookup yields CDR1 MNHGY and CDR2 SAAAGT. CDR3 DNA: TGTGCCACCCAACAACGGGGGCAGGGGACTGAAGCTTTCTTT. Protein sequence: CATQQRGQGTEAFF.

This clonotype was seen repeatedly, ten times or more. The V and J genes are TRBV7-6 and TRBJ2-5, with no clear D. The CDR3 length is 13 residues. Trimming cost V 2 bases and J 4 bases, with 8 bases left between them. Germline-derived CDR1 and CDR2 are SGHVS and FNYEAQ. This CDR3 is CASSLSGVETQYF. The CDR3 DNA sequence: TGTGCCAGCAGCTTAAGTGGGGTAGAGACCCAGTACTTC. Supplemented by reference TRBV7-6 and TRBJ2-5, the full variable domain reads GAGVSQSPRYKVTKRGQDVALRCDPISGHVSLYWYRQALGQGPEFLTYFNYEAQQDKSGLPNDRFSAERPEGSISTLTIQRTEQRDSAMYRCASSLSGVETQYFGPGTRLLVL.

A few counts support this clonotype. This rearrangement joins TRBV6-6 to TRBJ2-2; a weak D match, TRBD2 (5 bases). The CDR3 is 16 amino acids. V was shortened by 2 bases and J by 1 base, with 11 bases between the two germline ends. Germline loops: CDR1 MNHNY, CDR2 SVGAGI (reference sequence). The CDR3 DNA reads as TGTGCCAGCAGTTACGGACGGACTGTGAACACCGGGGAGCTGTTTTTT. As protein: CASSYGRTVNTGELFF.

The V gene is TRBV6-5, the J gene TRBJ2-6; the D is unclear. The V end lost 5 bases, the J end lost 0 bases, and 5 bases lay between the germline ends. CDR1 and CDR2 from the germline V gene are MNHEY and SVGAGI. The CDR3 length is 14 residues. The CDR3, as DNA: TGTGCCAGCAGTACCTACTCTGGGGCCAACGTCCTGACTTTC. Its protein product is CASSTYSGANVLTF.

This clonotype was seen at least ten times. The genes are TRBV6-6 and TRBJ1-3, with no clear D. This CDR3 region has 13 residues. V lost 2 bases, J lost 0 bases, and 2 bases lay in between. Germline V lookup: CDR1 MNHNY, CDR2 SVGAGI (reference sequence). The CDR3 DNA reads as TGTGCCAGCAGTTACAGCTCTGGAAACACCATATATTTT. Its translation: CASSYSSGNTIYF.

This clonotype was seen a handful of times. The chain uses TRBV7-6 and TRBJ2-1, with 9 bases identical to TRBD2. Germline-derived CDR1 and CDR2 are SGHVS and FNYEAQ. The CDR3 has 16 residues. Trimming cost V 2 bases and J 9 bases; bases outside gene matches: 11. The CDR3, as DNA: TGTGCCAGCAGCTTACAGAGTAGCGGGGGCCTTATTGAGCAGTTCTTC. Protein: CASSLQSSGGLIEQFF.

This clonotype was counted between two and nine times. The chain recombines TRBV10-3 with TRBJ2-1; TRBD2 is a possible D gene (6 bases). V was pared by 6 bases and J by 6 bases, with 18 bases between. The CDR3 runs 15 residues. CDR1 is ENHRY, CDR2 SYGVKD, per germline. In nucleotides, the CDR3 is TGTGCCATCAGAATCGGGACTCCAGCCACCAATGAGCAGTTCTTC. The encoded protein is CAIRIGTPATNEQFF.

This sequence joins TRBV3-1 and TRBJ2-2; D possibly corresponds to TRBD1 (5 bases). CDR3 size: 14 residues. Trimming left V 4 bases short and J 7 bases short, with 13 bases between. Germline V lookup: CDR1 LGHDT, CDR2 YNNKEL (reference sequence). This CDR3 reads CASSPLGPDGELFF. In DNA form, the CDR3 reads TGTGCCAGCAGCCCCCTGGGGCCCGACGGGGAGCTGTTTTTT.

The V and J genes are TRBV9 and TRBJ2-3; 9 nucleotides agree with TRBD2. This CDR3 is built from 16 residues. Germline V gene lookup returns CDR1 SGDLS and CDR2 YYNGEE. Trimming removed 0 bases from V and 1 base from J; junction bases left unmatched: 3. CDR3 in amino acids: CASSVGGGVRTDTQYF. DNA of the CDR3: TGTGCCAGCAGCGTAGGCGGGGGGGTGCGCACAGATACGCAGTATTTT.

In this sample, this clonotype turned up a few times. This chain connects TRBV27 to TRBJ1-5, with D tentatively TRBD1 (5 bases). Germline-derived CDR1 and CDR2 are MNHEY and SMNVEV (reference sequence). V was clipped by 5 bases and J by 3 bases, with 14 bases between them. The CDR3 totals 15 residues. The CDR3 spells CASSTRDEANQPQHF. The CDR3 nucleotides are TGTGCCAGCAGTACCCGGGACGAAGCCAATCAGCCCCAGCATTTT.

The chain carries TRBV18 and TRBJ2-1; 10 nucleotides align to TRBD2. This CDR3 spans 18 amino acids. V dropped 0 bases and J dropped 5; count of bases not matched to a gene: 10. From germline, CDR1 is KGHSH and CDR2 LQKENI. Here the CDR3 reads CASSPPPGERGGDNEQFF. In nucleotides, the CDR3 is TGTGCCAGCTCACCACCCCCGGGAGAGCGGGGGGGCGACAATGAGCAGTTCTTC.

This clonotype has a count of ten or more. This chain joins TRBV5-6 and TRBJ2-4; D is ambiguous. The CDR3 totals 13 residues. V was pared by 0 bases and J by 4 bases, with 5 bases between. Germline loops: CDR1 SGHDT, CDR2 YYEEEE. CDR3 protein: CASSLGWKNIQYF. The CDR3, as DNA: TGTGCCAGCAGCTTGGGGTGGAAAAACATTCAGTACTTC.

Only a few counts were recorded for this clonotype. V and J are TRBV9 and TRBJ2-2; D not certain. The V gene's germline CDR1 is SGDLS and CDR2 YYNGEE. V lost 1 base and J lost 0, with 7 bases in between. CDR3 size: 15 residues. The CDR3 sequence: CASSVPLPNTGELFF. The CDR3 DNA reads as TGTGCCAGCAGCGTACCTCTACCGAACACCGGGGAGCTGTTTTTT.

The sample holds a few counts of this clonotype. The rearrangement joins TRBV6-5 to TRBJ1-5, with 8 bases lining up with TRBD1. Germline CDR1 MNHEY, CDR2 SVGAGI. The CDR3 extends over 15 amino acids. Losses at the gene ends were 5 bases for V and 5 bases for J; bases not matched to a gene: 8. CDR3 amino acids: CASSHLQGADQPQHF. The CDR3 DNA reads TGTGCCAGCAGTCATCTTCAGGGGGCCGATCAGCCCCAGCATTTT.